This TCR beta chain was recorded in a study of human T cells and chemical hapten exposure. The CDR3 length is 14 residues. V dropped 6 bases and J dropped 6; count of bases not matched to a gene: 10. Germline V CDR1 and CDR2: LGHNT, FRNRAP. From the RACE reads, TCRdb called clonotypes with MiXCR, one entry per CDR3 protein. The repertoire holds roughly 100,000 distinct CDR3 sequences, with 8% to 13% as singletons. Time point reported: patch test 1, 2 weeks after DPC sensitization. Treatment in this sample: therapeutic diphenylcyclopropenone sensitization with weekly scalp DPC. Material: whole blood, obtained in connection with sensitization to the hapten diphenylcyclopropenone (DPC). The rearrangement uses TRBV12-5 and TRBJ2-7; 8 positions match TRBD2. The receptor was derived from a woman aged 40 to 50 with alopecia areata. Some clones in this sample may be carry-over from other donors' samples. The CDR3 sequence: CASGQRSGGSEQYF. The CDR3 nucleotides are TGTGCTAGTGGCCAGCGTTCGGGGGGGTCCGAGCAGTACTTC.